The 8 T cell receptor beta chains in this list originate from one sample, sequenced in a study of control samples from healthy donors and cancer patients. Data came from immunoSEQ multiplex PCR; TCRdb stores just in-frame clones and leaves some out. The data hold 40,000 to 45,000 clones, with roughly three quarters observed a single time. The source material was formalin-fixed, paraffin-embedded tissue. The origin of the receptors is a male donor with melanoma.

The V gene is TRBV19, the J gene TRBJ2-7; TRBD2 matches 8 bases. The CDR3 extends over 14 amino acids. Germline V gives CDR1 LNHDA, CDR2 SQIVND (reference sequence). V gave up 9 bases and J gave up 3 bases; unmatched junction bases: 10. The DNA for the CDR3 is TGTGCCAGAGTGGGTCGGGAGGGCCGCTACGAGCAGTACTTC. This translates into CARVGREGRYEQYF.

V usage is TRBV6-5 and J usage is TRBJ2-7; TRBD1 aligns across 8 bases. This CDR3 region has 14 residues. Germline assignment: CDR1 MNHEY and CDR2 SVGAGI. V lost 6 bases to trimming and J lost 3 bases; unmatched junction nucleotides: 7. The CDR3 sequence: CASRAGRGLYEQYF. The CDR3 nucleotides read TGTGCCAGCAGGGCGGGCAGGGGGCTCTACGAGCAGTACTTC.

The CDR3: CASSFNHYNEQFF. CDR3 nucleotides: TGCGCCAGCAGCTTTAACCATTACAATGAGCAGTTCTTC. The V gene is TRBV5-1, the J gene TRBJ2-1, with no clear D. Between the trimmed V and J ends, which lost 2 bases and 4 bases, there was a span of 7 bases. Germline loops: CDR1 SGHRS, CDR2 YFSETQ. The CDR3 loop spans 13 amino acids.

The J gene is TRBJ1-1, the V gene TRBV7-9; unclear D gene. Germline-derived CDR1 and CDR2 are SEHNR and FQNEAQ (reference sequence). The V end lost 5 bases, the J end lost 4 bases, and 14 bases lay between the germline ends. The CDR3 extends over 14 amino acids. The CDR3 spells CASSPTTVSTEAFF. DNA of the CDR3: TGTGCCAGCAGCCCCACAACGGTGAGCACTGAAGCTTTCTTT. Full variable domain (outside the CDR3, taken from reference TRBV7-9 and TRBJ1-1): DTGVSQNPRHKITKRGQNVTFRCDPISEHNRLYWYRQTLGQGPEFLTYFQNEAQLEKSRLLSDRFSAERPKGSFSTLEIQRTEQGDSAMYLCASSPTTVSTEAFFGQGTRLTVV.

This clone was counted only a few times. This chain uses TRBV9 with TRBJ2-1; 7 positions match TRBD1. Germline loops: CDR1 SGDLS, CDR2 YYNGEE. The CDR3 has 17 amino acids. Trimming cost V 4 bases and J 10 bases; bases outside gene matches: 20. The CDR3 coding sequence is TGTGCCAGCAGCCCAGGCCTCCTAGTAATTAAAGGGGGCGAGCAGTTCTTC. Translating gives CASSPGLLVIKGGEQFF. Using reference TRBV9 and TRBJ2-1 for the parts outside the CDR3, the full variable domain is DSGVTQTPKHLITATGQRVTLRCSPRSGDLSVYWYQQSLDQGLQFLIQYYNGEERAKGNILERFSAQQFPDLHSELNLSSLELGDSALYFCASSPGLLVIKGGEQFFGPGTRLTVL.

The chain combines TRBV7-3 with TRBJ1-1; unclear D gene. The CDR3 covers 13 residues. Looked up from germline, CDR1 is SGHTA and CDR2 is FQGTGA. The ends were cut back, 5 bases at V and 3 bases at J, with 10 bases in the middle. CDR3 DNA sequence: TGTGCCAGCAGCCCGCATAGGGACACTGAAGCTTTCTTT. Translated, it gives CASSPHRDTEAFF.

The V gene is TRBV10-3, the J gene TRBJ1-4, with TRBD1 identical over 7 bases. Germline trimming cut 6 bases from V and 1 base from J; bases unmatched to any gene: 5. Per the germline V gene, CDR1 is ENHRY and CDR2 is SYGVKD. The CDR3 spans 15 residues. For the CDR3, the DNA is TGTGCCATCAGCTACACAGGGGAAACTAATGAAAAACTGTTTTTT. Amino acids: CAISYTGETNEKLFF.

The chain carries TRBV6-5 and TRBJ1-4; the D gene is possibly TRBD1 (6 bases). CDR3 length: 14 residues. Germline lookup yields CDR1 MNHEY and CDR2 SVGAGI. Deletions cut 2 bases from V and 5 bases from J, with 9 bases between. CDR3 loop: CASSYDRLNEKLFF. For the CDR3, the DNA is TGTGCCAGCAGTTACGACAGGCTCAATGAAAAACTGTTTTTT.